The TCR beta chain described here comes from a study of blood T cell repertoires in COVID-19. In the original workflow: Amplified reference gene primers provided the basis for estimating nucleated cell counts. Only in-frame clones appear in the TCRdb table, and some are missing; sequencing was by immunoSEQ multiplex PCR. V, J and clone size derive from that table, while D and trimming were established from the DNA sequence. The sample yields some 300,000 clones, around 90% seen once. Enrolled through a virtual design, the participants were between roughly 18 and 95 years of age and came from about two dozen US areas. This CDR3 spans 15 amino acids. The trim removed 2 bases at V and 4 bases at J, leaving 5 bases unmatched. Germline CDR1 reads MNHEY; CDR2 reads SMNVEV (reference sequence).

The sequence was collected from a woman in her forties who had recovered from COVID-19. Input material: PBMCs or T cells enriched from blood (not recorded which). This chain joins TRBV27 and TRBJ1-1; 9 nucleotides align to TRBD1. The CDR3 region is CASSLGTGIGTEAFF. CDR3 in DNA: TGTGCCAGCAGTTTAGGGACAGGGATCGGCACTGAAGCTTTCTTT.